The rows below give T cell receptor beta chains drawn from one sample of a study of blood T cell repertoires in COVID-19. Only in-frame clones appear in the TCRdb table, and some are missing; sequencing was by immunoSEQ multiplex PCR. The sample yields approximately 300,000 clones, roughly 90% seen once. The sequencing input was PBMCs or T cells enriched from blood (not recorded which). All receptors come from a woman aged 25 to 45 who had recovered from COVID-19. CDR3s include the opening cysteine and the closing phenylalanine or tryptophan. D genes are given only for firm matches. Size is stated for part of the rows, as once, few or many counts, or as a class when the clone is expanded.

V gene	clone size	D gene	J gene	CDR3 DNA	CDR3 protein
TRBV7-6	.	.	TRBJ2-1	TGTGCCAGCAGTTTACTTGGGGCAAGCGACAATGAGCAGTTCTTC	CASSLLGASDNEQFF
TRBV3-1/TRBV3-2	.	TRBD1	TRBJ2-7	TGTGCCAGCAGCCCCCAGGACAGGGCTTACGGCGAGCAGTACTTC	CASSPQDRAYGEQYF
TRBV5-4	.	TRBD1	TRBJ1-5	TGTGCCAGCAGCTTAGGGGGCGGCAATCAGCCCCAGCATTTT	CASSLGGGNQPQHF
TRBV7-2	.	.	TRBJ1-5	TGTGCCAGCAGCTTAGATACGCGGCCCCAGCATTTT	CASSLDTRPQHF
TRBV9	.	.	TRBJ2-7	TGTGCCAGCAGCCCTCGAGAGGGTGCCTACGAGCAGTACTTC	CASSPREGAYEQYF
TRBV11-2	.	TRBD1	TRBJ2-1	TGTGCCAGCAGCTTCGAGGACAGGGGGGGCAATGAGCAGTTCTTC	CASSFEDRGGNEQFF
TRBV29-1	.	TRBD2	TRBJ2-7	TGCAGCGTTGTGACTAGCGGAGCTTACGAGCAGTACTTC	CSVVTSGAYEQYF
TRBV5-1	.	TRBD1	TRBJ1-2	TGCGCCAGCAGCCGGAGCACCGGGACAGGGGCTTATGGCTACACCTTC	CASSRSTGTGAYGYTF
TRBV7-6	.	.	TRBJ1-6	TGTGCCAGCAGCTTAGTCTTGGGGGCGGGTTCACCCCTCCACTTT	CASSLVLGAGSPLHF
TRBV5-1	.	TRBD1	TRBJ1-1	TGCGCCAGCAGCACAAAGACAGGGGGGACTATAATGAACACTGAAGCTTTCTTT	CASSTKTGGTIMNTEAFF
TRBV5-6	.	.	TRBJ2-2	TGTGCCAGCAGCGTCGGTAGTACCGGGGAGCTGTTTTTT	CASSVGSTGELFF
TRBV27	.	TRBD1	TRBJ2-3	TGTGCCAGCAGCCCGACAGGGCCGGATACGCAGTATTTT	CASSPTGPDTQYF
TRBV5-1	once	.	TRBJ1-2	TGCGCCAGCAGCCCACACCTTAGACAGATTTATGGCTACACCTTC	CASSPHLRQIYGYTF
TRBV10-1	.	TRBD2	TRBJ2-1	TGCGCCAGTCGAGCGGCCCTAGCGGCCTACAATGAGCAGTTCTTC	CASRAALAAYNEQFF
TRBV28	.	TRBD1	TRBJ1-1	TGTGCCAGCAGTTTCAGGGGGCGATTGGACACTGAAGCTTTCTTT	CASSFRGRLDTEAFF
TRBV6-5	once	.	TRBJ1-5	TGTGCCAGCAGTCTAGACAGTACGGAGAATCAGCCCCAGCATTTT	CASSLDSTENQPQHF
TRBV7-9	.	.	TRBJ2-3	TGTGCCAGCAGCCCCGGACAGACGGGCACAGATACGCAGTATTTT	CASSPGQTGTDTQYF
TRBV30	.	.	TRBJ2-3	TGTGCCTGGAGGTGGCGGAGCGTAGATACGCAGTATTTT	CAWRWRSVDTQYF
TRBV19	.	.	TRBJ2-4	TGTGCCAGTAGTAAGCAGGGTACTACTTCGCGAGCCAAAAACATTCAGTACTTC	CASSKQGTTSRAKNIQYF
TRBV6-2/TRBV6-3	.	TRBD2	TRBJ2-7	TGTGCCAGCAGTTACTCGAAAGCTAGCGGGGTCTACGAGCAGTACTTC	CASSYSKASGVYEQYF
TRBV6-5	.	.	TRBJ1-1	TGTGCCAGCAGCTGGGGGGGGGCTGAAGCTTTCTTT	CASSWGGAEAFF
TRBV2	.	.	TRBJ1-2	TGTGCCAGCAGTCTCGACAGCAACTATGGCTACACCTTC	CASSLDSNYGYTF
TRBV6-5	.	TRBD1	TRBJ1-2	TGTGCCAGCAGTCACCGGGACAGACGCGGCTACACCTTC	CASSHRDRRGYTF
TRBV2	.	.	TRBJ2-7	TGTGCCAGTTACCAATCCGAGCCTTACGGGAGTTCGGGCGAGCAGTACTTC	CASYQSEPYGSSGEQYF
TRBV6-5	.	.	TRBJ1-2	TGTGCCAGCAACCCCGTGGGAGGGGGCTATGGCTACACCTTC	CASNPVGGGYGYTF
TRBV19	.	TRBD1	TRBJ1-4	TGTGCCAGTAGTCGAGACAGGGCGCGTAGTGAAAAACTGTTTTTT	CASSRDRARSEKLFF
TRBV7-9	.	TRBD1	TRBJ1-1	TGTGCCAGCAGCTTAGGGGGACAGGGCCGGAACACTGAAGCTTTCTTT	CASSLGGQGRNTEAFF
TRBV10-3	.	.	TRBJ1-1	TGTGCCATCAGTGAAAAGCGGACTGAAGCTTTCTTT	CAISEKRTEAFF
TRBV27	once	.	TRBJ2-5	TGTGCCAGCAGTTTCCTATTCCCTCCCACGGGATTAGAGACCCAGTACTTC	CASSFLFPPTGLETQYF
TRBV19	.	TRBD1	TRBJ2-1	TGTGCCAGTAACAGGGGCTGGAGGAATGAGCAGTTCTTC	CASNRGWRNEQFF
TRBV27	few	TRBD1	TRBJ1-2	TGTGCCAGCAGTCCGGGACAGACGTATGGCTACACCTTC	CASSPGQTYGYTF
TRBV9	.	.	TRBJ2-2	TGTGCCAGCAGCGTAGCTCTGAACACCGGGGAGCTGTTTTTT	CASSVALNTGELFF
TRBV6-5	.	TRBD1	TRBJ1-2	TGTGCCAGCAACGGACTCAGGACAGGGGGAGATGGCTACACCTTC	CASNGLRTGGDGYTF
TRBV5-4	.	.	TRBJ1-3	TGTGCCAGCAGCTCCCAGCGGTACTCTGGAAACACCATATATTTT	CASSSQRYSGNTIYF
TRBV5-8	.	.	TRBJ1-1	TGTGCCAGCAGCCCCCGATTTGGGGCGATGAACACTGAAGCTTTCTTT	CASSPRFGAMNTEAFF
TRBV5-4	once	.	TRBJ2-6	TGTGCCAGCAGCCCAGGGGCTGGGGCCAACGTCCTGACTTTC	CASSPGAGANVLTF
TRBV28	.	TRBD1	TRBJ2-2	TGTGCCAGCAGACCGCAGGGGGCGGGCGGGGAGCTGTTTTTT	CASRPQGAGGELFF
TRBV7-9	few	.	TRBJ1-1	TGTGCCAGCAGCTTAGGGTTGGTAACGAGTGACACTGAAGCTTTCTTT	CASSLGLVTSDTEAFF
TRBV11-2	.	TRBD2	TRBJ2-1	TGTGCCAGCAGCTCCGGGACTAGCGGGGTAAATGAGCAGTTCTTC	CASSSGTSGVNEQFF
TRBV6-4	.	TRBD2	TRBJ2-5	TGTGCCAGCAGTGTTTTAGGACTAGCGCGTGAGACCCAGTACTTC	CASSVLGLARETQYF
TRBV4-1	.	TRBD2	TRBJ2-2	TGCGCCAGCAGCGTAGCGGGGACGAACACCGGGGAGCTGTTTTTT	CASSVAGTNTGELFF
TRBV2	.	.	TRBJ1-1	TGTGCCAGCAGTCCTGAGGCACCGGGACTTTGGAACACTGAAGCTTTCTTT	CASSPEAPGLWNTEAFF
TRBV7-2	.	TRBD1	TRBJ2-7	TGTGCCAGCAGCCCCAGGGGACAGAGCTCCTACGAGCAGTACTTC	CASSPRGQSSYEQYF
TRBV27	once	.	TRBJ2-7	TGTGCCAGCAGTCCGCGCCACGAGCAGTACTTC	CASSPRHEQYF
TRBV11-2	.	.	TRBJ1-6	TGTGCCAGCAGCTTTACTGATTCACCCCTCCACTTT	CASSFTDSPLHF
TRBV6-5	.	TRBD1	TRBJ1-2	TGTGCCAGCAAGGACAGGGGTGGCTACACCTTC	CASKDRGGYTF